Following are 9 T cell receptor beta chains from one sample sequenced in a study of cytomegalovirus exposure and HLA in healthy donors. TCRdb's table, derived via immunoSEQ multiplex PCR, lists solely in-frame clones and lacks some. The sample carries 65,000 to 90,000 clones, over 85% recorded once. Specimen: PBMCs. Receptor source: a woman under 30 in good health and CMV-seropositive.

This CDR3 reads CASSLSNTGPYGYTF. CDR3 DNA sequence: TGTGCCAGCAGTTTATCGAACACAGGACCCTATGGCTACACCTTC. The rearrangement uses TRBV27 and TRBJ1-2, with D maybe TRBD1 (5 bases). CDR1 is MNHEY and CDR2 is SMNVEV in the germline V gene (reference sequence). The CDR3 has 15 amino acids. V gave up 0 bases and J gave up 4 bases, with 12 bases separating them.

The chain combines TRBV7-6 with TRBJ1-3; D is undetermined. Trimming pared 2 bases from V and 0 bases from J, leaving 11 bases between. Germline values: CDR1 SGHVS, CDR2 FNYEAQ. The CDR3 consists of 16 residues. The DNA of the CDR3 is TGTGCCAGCAGCTTATCTTCAGGAAGCTCTGGAAACACCATATATTTT. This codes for CASSLSSGSSGNTIYF.

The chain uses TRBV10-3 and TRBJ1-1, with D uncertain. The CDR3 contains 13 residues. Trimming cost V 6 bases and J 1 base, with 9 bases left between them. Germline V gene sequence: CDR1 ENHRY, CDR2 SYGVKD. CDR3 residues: CAIRPIQNTEAFF. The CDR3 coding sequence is TGTGCCATCAGGCCTATTCAGAACACTGAAGCTTTCTTT.

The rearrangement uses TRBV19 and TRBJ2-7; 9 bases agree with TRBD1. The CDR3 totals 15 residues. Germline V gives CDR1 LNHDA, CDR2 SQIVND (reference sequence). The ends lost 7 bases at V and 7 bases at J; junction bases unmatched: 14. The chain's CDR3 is CASTSVPGQGGEQYF. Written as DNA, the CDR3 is TGTGCCAGTACCTCAGTTCCGGGACAGGGAGGAGAGCAGTACTTC.

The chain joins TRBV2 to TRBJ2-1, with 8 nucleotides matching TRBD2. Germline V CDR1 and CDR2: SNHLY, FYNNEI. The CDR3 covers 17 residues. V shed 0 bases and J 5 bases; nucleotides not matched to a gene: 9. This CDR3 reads CASSEAPTNSGNNEQFF. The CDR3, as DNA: TGTGCCAGCAGTGAAGCCCCGACTAATAGCGGGAACAATGAGCAGTTCTTC.

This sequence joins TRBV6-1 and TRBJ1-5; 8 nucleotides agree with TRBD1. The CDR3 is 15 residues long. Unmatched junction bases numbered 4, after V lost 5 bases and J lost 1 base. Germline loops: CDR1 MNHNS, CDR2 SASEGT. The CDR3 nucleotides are TGTGCCAGCAGTACCGACAGGGGAAGCAATCAGCCCCAGCATTTT. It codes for CASSTDRGSNQPQHF.

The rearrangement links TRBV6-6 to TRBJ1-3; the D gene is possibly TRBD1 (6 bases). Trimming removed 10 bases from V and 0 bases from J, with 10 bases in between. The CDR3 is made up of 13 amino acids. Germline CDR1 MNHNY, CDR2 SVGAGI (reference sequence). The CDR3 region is CATGDNSGNTIYF. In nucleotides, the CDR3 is TGTGCCACCGGGGACAACTCTGGAAACACCATATATTTT.

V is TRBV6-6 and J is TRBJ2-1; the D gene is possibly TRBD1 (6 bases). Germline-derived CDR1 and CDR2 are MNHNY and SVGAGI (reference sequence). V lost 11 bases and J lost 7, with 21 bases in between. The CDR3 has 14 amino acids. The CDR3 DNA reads TGTGCCGTTGTCAGGGGTGGAACTGAAAATGAGCAGTTCTTC. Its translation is CAVVRGGTENEQFF.

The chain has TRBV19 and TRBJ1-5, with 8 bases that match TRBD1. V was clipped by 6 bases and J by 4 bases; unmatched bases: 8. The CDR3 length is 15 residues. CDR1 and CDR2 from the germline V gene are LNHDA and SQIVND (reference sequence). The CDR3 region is CASSQTGGTNQPQHF. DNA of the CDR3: TGTGCCAGTAGCCAAACAGGGGGGACTAATCAGCCCCAGCATTTT.